Following are 2 T cell receptor beta chains from one sample sequenced in a study of T cells in Graves' hyperthyroidism and ophthalmopathy. TCR beta CDR3 region amplification was performed from RNA transcripts. Using the HTBI primer set, a first-round RT-PCR was run on the TCR CDR3. Using its own MiXCR run on the multiplex PCR reads, TCRdb lists one record per CDR3 protein. Among around 390,000 distinct CDR3 sequences listed, about 14% were seen once. Specimen: blood. These receptors all come from a woman aged 25 to 39 with Graves' ophthalmopathy.

This clonotype was detected many times. The chain has TRBV20-1 and TRBJ2-4; D uncertain. Trimming took off 3 bases at V and 0 bases at J, with 9 bases between the two ends. Germline CDR1 reads DFQATT; CDR2 reads SNEGSKA (reference sequence). The CDR3 loop spans 14 amino acids. CDR3 sequence: CSASASLAKNIQYF. The CDR3 coding sequence is TGCAGTGCTAGTGCCTCTTTAGCCAAAAACATTCAGTACTTC.

There are a few counts of this clonotype. The chain employs TRBV20-1 and TRBJ1-3; D not certain. The CDR3 consists of 14 residues. V lost 4 bases and J lost 1, with 11 bases in between. Germline-derived CDR1 and CDR2 are DFQATT and SNEGSKA (reference sequence). The CDR3 coding sequence is TGCAGTGCTAACGACGGCGGTTCTGGAAACACCATATATTTT. This encodes CSANDGGSGNTIYF.